The source of this T cell receptor (beta chain) is a study of persistence of HIV-infected CD4 T cells. The immunoSEQ assay was version 4, run in survey mode. Produced via immunoSEQ multiplex PCR; TCRdb's table is partial and in-frame only. The table shows tens of thousands of clones, with 70% to 75% occurring only once. Notes on the study in general: TCRbeta richness was lower in CMV- and Gag-responding cells than in anti-CD3/anti-CD28-responding cells.

Overlapping HIV-1 Gag 15-mer peptides at 0.85 to 1 ug per peptide per mL were used. Sorted nonresponding memory CD4+ T cells were CD40L-negative, CD69-negative, CD45RO-high. Donors had CD4+ T cell counts above 400 cells/uL and were CMV-seropositive. As for this clone: Its target is not known.

Here the sequenced sample was CD4+ T cells sorted from PBMCs after roughly 20-hour stimulation, taken from a patient who received antiretroviral therapy. This receptor was obtained from an adult man with HIV who was CMV-seropositive.

Here the CDR3 DNA reads TGTGCCAGCAGCTTCTCTGGGGCCAACGTCCTGACTTTC. It is translated as CASSFSGANVLTF. The chain has TRBV6-2 or TRBV6-3 and TRBJ2-6; the D is unclear. V was pared by 6 bases and J by 0 bases, with 3 bases between. Per the germline V gene, CDR1 is MNHEY and CDR2 is SVGEGT. CDR3 size: 13 residues.